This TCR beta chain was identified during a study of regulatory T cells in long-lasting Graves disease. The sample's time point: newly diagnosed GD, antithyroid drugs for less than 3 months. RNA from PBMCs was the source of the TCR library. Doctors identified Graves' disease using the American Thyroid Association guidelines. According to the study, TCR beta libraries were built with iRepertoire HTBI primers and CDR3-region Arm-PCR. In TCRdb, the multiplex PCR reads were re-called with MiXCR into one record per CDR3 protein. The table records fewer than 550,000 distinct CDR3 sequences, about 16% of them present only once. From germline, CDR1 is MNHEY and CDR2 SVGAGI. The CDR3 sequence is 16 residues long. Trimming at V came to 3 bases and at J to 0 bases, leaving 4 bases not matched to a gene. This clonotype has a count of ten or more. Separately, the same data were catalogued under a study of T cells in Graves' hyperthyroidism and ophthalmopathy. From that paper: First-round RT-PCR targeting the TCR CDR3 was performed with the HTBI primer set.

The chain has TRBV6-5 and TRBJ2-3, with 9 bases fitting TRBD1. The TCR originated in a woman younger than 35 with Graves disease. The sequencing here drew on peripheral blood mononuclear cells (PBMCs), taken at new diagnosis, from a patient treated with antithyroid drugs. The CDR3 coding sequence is TGTGCCAGCAGTTATGGGGACAGGGAGAGCACAGATACGCAGTATTTT. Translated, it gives CASSYGDRESTDTQYF.